The clone carrying this T cell receptor beta chain has a handful of counts. Its cognate antigen is unknown. TCRdb reprocessed the 5' RACE reads via MiXCR and lists one record per CDR3 protein. In the table there are roughly 770,000 distinct CDR3 sequences, around a sixth of which are singletons. These data come from a study of identical twins. Broader study findings: Clonotypes of the beta chain that were abundant in cord blood carried fewer insertions (memory repertoires showed none).

The CDR3 runs 16 residues. After removal of 5 bases from V and 8 bases from J, the junction contained 14 bases not matched to a gene. These data also formed part of another study, on T cells expressing NK-cell markers.

Source material: PBMCs. This clonotype was obtained from a young woman in good health. V gene TRBV12-3 or TRBV12-4 combines with J gene TRBJ1-2; 10 positions match TRBD1. CDR3 loop: CASSDLAGTGVGGYTF. The CDR3 region has the DNA TGTGCCAGCAGTGATTTGGCCGGGACAGGGGTTGGCGGCTACACCTTC.